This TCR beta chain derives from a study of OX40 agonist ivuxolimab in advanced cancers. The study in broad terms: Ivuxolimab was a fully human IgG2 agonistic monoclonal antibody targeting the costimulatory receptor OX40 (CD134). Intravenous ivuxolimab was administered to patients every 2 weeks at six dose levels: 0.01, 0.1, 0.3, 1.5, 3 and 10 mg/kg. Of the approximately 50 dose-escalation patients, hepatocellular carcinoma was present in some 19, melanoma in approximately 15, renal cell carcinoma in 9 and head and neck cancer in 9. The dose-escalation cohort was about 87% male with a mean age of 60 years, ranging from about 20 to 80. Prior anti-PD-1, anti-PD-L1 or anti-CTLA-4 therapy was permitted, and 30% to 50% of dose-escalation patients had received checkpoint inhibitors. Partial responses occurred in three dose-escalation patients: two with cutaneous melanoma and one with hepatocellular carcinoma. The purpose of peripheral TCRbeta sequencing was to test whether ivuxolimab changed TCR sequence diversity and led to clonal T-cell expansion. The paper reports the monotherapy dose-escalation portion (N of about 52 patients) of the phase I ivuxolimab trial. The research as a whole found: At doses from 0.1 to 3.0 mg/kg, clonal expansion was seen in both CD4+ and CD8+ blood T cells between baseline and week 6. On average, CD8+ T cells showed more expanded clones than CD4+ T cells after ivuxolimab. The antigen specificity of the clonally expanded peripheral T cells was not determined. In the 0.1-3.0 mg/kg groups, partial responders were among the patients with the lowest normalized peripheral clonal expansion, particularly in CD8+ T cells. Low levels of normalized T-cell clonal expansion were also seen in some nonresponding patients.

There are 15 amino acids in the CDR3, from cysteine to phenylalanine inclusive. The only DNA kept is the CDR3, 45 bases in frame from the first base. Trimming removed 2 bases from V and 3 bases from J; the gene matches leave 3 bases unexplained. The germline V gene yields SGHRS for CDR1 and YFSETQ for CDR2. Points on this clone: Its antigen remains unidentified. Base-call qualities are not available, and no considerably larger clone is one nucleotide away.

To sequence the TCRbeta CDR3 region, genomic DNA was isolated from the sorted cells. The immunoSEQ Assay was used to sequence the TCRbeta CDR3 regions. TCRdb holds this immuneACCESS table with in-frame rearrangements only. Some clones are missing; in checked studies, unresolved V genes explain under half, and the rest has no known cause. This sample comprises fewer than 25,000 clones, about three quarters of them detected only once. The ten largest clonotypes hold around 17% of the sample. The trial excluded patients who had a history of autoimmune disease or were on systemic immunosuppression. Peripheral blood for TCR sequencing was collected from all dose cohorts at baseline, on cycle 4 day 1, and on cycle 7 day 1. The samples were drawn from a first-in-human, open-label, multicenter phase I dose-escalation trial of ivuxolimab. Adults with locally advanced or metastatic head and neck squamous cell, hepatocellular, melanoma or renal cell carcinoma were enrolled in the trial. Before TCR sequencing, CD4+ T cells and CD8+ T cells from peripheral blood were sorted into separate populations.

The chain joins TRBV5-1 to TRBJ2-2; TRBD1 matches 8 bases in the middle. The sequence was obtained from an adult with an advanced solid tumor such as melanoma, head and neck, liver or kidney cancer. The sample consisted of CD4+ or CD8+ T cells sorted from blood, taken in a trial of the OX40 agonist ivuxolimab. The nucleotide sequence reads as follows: TGCGCCAGCAGCTTAGTACAGGGGGACACCGGGGAGCTGTTTTTT. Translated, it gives CASSLVQGDTGELFF.